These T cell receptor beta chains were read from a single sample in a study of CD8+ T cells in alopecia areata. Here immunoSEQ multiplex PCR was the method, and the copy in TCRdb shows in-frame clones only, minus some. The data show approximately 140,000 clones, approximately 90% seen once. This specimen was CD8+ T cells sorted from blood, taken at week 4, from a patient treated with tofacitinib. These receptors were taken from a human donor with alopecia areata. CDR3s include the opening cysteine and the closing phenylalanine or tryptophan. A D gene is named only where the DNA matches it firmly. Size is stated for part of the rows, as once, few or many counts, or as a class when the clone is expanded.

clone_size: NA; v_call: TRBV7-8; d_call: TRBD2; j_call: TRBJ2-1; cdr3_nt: TGTGCCAGCAGCTTAGTTGCGGGAGTCTACAATGAGCAGTTCTTC; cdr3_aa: CASSLVAGVYNEQFF
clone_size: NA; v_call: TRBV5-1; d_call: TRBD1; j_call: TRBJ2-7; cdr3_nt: TGCGCCAGCGTACCAGACCGGGACAGGCCCTCCTACGAGCAGTACTTC; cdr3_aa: CASVPDRDRPSYEQYF
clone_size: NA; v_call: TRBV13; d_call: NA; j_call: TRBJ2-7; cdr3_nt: TGTGCCAGCAGCAACGAACCTGAGGACGAGCAGTACTTC; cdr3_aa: CASSNEPEDEQYF
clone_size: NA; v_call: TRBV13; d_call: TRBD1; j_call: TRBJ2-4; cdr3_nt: TGTGCCAGCAGCGCCGTTACAGGGGGGAACATTCAGTACTTC; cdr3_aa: CASSAVTGGNIQYF
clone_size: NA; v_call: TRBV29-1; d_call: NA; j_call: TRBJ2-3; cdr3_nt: TGCAGCTCCGGACTGGACCTCACAGATACGCAGTATTTT; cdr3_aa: CSSGLDLTDTQYF
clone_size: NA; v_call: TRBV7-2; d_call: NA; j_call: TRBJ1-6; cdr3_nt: TGTGCCAGCAGCTTAGAGGCCGGCTTGTATAATTCACCCCTCCACTTT; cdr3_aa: CASSLEAGLYNSPLHF
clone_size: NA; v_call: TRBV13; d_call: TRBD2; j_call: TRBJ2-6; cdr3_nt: TGTGCCAGCAGCTTAGGCGAAGGGAGGGGCCCCGGGGCCAACGTCCTGACTTTC; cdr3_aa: CASSLGEGRGPGANVLTF
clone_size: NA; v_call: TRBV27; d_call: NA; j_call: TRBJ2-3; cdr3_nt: TGTGCCAGCAGTTCCCACCCCAGGACTACCACAGATACGCAGTATTTT; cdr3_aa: CASSSHPRTTTDTQYF
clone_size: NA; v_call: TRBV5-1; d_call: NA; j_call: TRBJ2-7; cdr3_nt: TGCGCCAGCAGCTTGGCCTCAGGGAGCATGCACGAGCAGTACTTC; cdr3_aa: CASSLASGSMHEQYF
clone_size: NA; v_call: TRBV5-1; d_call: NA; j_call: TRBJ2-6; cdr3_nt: TGCGCCAGCAGCTTTTCCCGGGAACTCTCTGGGGCCAACGTCCTGACTTTC; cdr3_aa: CASSFSRELSGANVLTF
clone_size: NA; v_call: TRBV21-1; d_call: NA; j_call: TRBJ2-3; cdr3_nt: TGTGCCAGCAGCAAAGTCCCAGGGCGGGGCACAGATACGCAGTATTTT; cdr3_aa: CASSKVPGRGTDTQYF
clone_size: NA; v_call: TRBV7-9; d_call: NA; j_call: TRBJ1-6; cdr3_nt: TGTGCCAGCAGCTTTGAATCCGGGACTGGGATGCTCTATAATTCACCCCTCCACTTT; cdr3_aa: CASSFESGTGMLYNSPLHF
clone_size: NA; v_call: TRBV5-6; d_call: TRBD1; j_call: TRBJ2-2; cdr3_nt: TGTGCCAGCAGCTTGGCCGGGACAGGGGATCCCGGGGAGCTGTTTTTT; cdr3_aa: CASSLAGTGDPGELFF
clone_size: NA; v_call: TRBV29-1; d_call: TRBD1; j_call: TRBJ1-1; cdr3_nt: TGCAGCGTTTGTACAGGGGGAGTCACTGAAGCTTTCTTT; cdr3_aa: CSVCTGGVTEAFF
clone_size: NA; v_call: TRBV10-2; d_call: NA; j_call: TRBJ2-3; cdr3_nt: TGCGCCAGCAGAGACCGGGACTTCCCCACAGATACGCAGTATTTT; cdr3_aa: CASRDRDFPTDTQYF
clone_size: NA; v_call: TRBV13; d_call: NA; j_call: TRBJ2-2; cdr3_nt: TGTGCCAGCAGCTCACAGGGTACCGGGGAGCTGTTTTTT; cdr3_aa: CASSSQGTGELFF
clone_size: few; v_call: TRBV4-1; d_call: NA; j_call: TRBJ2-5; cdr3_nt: TGCGCCAGCAGCCAAGAACCCACCGGCCTGGCAGAGACCCAGTACTTC; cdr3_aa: CASSQEPTGLAETQYF
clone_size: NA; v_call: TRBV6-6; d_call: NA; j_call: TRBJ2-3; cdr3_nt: TGTGCCAGCAGTTACTCGGTGGGAGCCACAGATACGCAGTATTTT; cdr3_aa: CASSYSVGATDTQYF
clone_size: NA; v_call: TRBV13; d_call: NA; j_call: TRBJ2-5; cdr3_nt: TGTGCCAGCAGCTCCCGGGACCGGGCCCTCCTAGGGGAGACCCAGTACTTC; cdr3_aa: CASSSRDRALLGETQYF
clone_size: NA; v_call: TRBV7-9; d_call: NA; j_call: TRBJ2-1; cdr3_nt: TGTGCCAGCAGCCCGAGGTGGTTCTTC; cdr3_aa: CASSPRWFF
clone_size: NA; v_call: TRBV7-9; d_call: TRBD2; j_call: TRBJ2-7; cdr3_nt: TGTGCCAGCAGCCCCTCCACCGGGACTAGCGTCTACGAGCAGTACTTC; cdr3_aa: CASSPSTGTSVYEQYF
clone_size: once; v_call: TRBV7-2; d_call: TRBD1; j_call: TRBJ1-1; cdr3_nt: TGTGCCAGCAGCTTGGCGTACAGGGGGGACACTGAAGCTTTCTTT; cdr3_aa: CASSLAYRGDTEAFF
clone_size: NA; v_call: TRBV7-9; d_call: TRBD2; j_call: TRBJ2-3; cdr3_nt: TGTGCCAGCAGCCCTAAACTAGCGGGTAGCAGGGATACGCAGTATTTT; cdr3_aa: CASSPKLAGSRDTQYF
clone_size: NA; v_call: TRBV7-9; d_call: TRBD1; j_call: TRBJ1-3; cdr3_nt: TGTGCCAGCAGCGCCGGGACAGGGCGCTCTGGAAACACCATATATTTT; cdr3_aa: CASSAGTGRSGNTIYF
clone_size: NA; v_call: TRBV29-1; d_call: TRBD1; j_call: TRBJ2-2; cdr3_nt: TGCAGCGTTGAGGGCGGGACAGGGGGCGCGGACGGGGAGCTGTTTTTT; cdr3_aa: CSVEGGTGGADGELFF
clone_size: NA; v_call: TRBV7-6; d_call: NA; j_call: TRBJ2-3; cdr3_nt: TGTGCCAGCAGCTCCCTAGACGGAACAGATACGCAGTATTTT; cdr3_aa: CASSSLDGTDTQYF
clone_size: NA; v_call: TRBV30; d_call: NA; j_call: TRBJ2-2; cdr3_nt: TGTGCCTGGTCCCGGGCCACCGGGGAGCTGTTTTTT; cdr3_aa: CAWSRATGELFF
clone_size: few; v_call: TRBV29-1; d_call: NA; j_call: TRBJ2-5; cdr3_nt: TGCAGCGTTGTCCAGGGGAATGTGTGGGAGACCCAGTACTTC; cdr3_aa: CSVVQGNVWETQYF
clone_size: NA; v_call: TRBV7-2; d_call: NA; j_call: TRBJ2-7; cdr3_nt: TGTGCCAGCAGCTTCGGCGTCGAGCAGTACTTC; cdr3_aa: CASSFGVEQYF
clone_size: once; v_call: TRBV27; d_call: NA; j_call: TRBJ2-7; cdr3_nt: TGTGCCAGCAGTCCCTCGGGGTACGGGGCTGCCTACGAGCAGTACTTC; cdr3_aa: CASSPSGYGAAYEQYF
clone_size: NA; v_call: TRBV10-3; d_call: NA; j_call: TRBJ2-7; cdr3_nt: TGTGCCATCCGAGACGGATCCTCCTACGAGCAGTACTTC; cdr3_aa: CAIRDGSSYEQYF
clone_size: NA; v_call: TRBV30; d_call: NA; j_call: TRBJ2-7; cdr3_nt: TGTGCCTGGAGTGCACAGCGCTACGAGCAGTACTTC; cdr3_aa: CAWSAQRYEQYF
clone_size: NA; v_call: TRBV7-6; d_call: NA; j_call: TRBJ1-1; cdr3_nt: TGTGCCAGCAGCTTAGACAATACCCGTGGCACTGAAGCTTTCTTT; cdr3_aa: CASSLDNTRGTEAFF
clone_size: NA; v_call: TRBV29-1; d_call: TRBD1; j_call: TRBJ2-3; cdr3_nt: TGCAGCGTTGTAACGGAAGGGGCCAGACAGGGACATAGGCGAGATACGCAGTATTTT; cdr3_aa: CSVVTEGARQGHRRDTQYF
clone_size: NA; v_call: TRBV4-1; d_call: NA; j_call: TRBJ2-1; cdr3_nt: TGCGCCAGCAGCCAAGAGGCGCGGGGTGAGCAGTTCTTC; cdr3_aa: CASSQEARGEQFF
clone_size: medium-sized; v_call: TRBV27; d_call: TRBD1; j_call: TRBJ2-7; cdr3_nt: TGTGCCAGCAGTTTCCGAACAGGGGGCCTCGCCGAGCAGTACTTC; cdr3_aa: CASSFRTGGLAEQYF
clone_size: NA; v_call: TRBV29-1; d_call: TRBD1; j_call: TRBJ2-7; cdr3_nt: TGCAGCGTTGAAGAGGGACAGGGGACCGGGTACGAGCAGTACTTC; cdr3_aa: CSVEEGQGTGYEQYF
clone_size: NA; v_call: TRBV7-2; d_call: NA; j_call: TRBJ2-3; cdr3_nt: TGTGCCAGCAGCTTCATGTCAGATACGCAGTATTTT; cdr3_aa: CASSFMSDTQYF
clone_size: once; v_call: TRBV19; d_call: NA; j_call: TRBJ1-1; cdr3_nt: TGTGCCAGTAGTACTCCCTGGTCCAGGCGGGACGGGGTGAACACTGAAGCTTTCTTT; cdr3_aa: CASSTPWSRRDGVNTEAFF
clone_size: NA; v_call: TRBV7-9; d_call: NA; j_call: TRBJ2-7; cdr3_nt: TGTGCCAGCAGCTTAGATAACCCTGGGGTCCACTTC; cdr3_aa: CASSLDNPGVHF
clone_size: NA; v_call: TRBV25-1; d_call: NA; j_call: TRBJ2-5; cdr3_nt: TGTGCCAGCAGTGAAGGAACACGGGACACAAAAGAGACCCAGTACTTC; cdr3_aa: CASSEGTRDTKETQYF
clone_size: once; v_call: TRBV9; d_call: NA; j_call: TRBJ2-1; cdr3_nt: TGTGCCAGCAGCGTTTGGGCCCTAAATGACAATGAGCAGTTCTTC; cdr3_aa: CASSVWALNDNEQFF